Listed here are 5 T cell receptor beta chains from one sample, sequenced in a study of CD8 T cells in ankylosing spondylitis. MiXCR, applied by TCRdb to the 5' RACE reads, yields one record per CDR3 protein. The data show 200,000 to 300,000 distinct CDR3 sequences, 10% to 13% seen once. The sample consisted of blood, either unsorted or a sorted T cell fraction (not recorded which). All receptors come from a male donor with ankylosing spondylitis or in good health (not recorded which).

In its sample, this clonotype was seen many times. The CDR3 DNA reads TGTGCCAGCAGTTCCAGGACAGGGAGGGAAAAACTGTTTTTT. Its protein product is CASSSRTGREKLFF. The chain is built from TRBV6-5 and TRBJ1-4; 8 nucleotides match TRBD1. The CDR3 totals 14 residues. J lost 8 bases, V lost 4 bases, and 6 bases had no gene match. CDR1 and CDR2 from the germline V gene are MNHEY and SVGAGI.

This clonotype has a count of ten or more. The chain links TRBV2 to TRBJ2-7; possible D gene TRBD2, 6 bases. The V end lost 7 bases, the J end lost 4 bases, and 17 bases lay between the germline ends. The germline CDR1 and CDR2 sequences are SNHLY and FYNNEI. This CDR3 region has 14 residues. CDR3 coding DNA: TGTGCCAGCAAGGGAGGAAGGGAACGGTACGAGCAGTACTTC. Protein sequence: CASKGGRERYEQYF.

This clonotype was observed at least ten times. The V and J genes are TRBV20-1 and TRBJ2-1; 7 bases are a match to TRBD2. The CDR3 is made up of 15 amino acids. The junction had 6 bases not matched to a gene; V was cut back by 4 bases and J by 0 bases. From germline, CDR1 is DFQATT and CDR2 SNEGSKA (reference sequence). The CDR3 nucleotides read TGCAGTGCTACTAGCGGAAAAGGCTCCTACAATGAGCAGTTCTTC. As protein: CSATSGKGSYNEQFF.

This clonotype has ten or more counts. The rearrangement joins TRBV2 to TRBJ2-3; weak D call: TRBD2 (5 bases). V lost 6 bases and J 6 bases, leaving 7 bases between the germline ends. Germline lookup yields CDR1 SNHLY and CDR2 FYNNEI. This CDR3 has 11 residues. The CDR3 region is CASRLVDTQYF. The CDR3 nucleotides read TGTGCCAGCAGACTAGTGGATACGCAGTATTTT.

This clonotype has at least ten counts. CDR3 in DNA: TGTGCCAGCAGTTCAGCCGGGACAGGGGGCTACTGGGTGACCCAGTACTTC. Its protein product is CASSSAGTGGYWVTQYF. The rearrangement joins TRBV12-3 or TRBV12-4 to TRBJ2-5; 12 bases line up with TRBD1. The CDR3 length is 17 residues. J lost 7 bases, V lost 4 bases, and 13 bases had no gene match.